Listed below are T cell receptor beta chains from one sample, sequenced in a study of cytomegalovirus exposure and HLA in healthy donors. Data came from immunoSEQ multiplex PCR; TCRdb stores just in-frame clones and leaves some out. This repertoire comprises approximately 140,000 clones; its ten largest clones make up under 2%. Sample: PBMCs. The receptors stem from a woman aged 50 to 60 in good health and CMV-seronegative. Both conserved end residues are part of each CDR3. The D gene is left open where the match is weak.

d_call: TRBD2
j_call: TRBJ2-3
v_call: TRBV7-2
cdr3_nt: TGTGCCAGCAGCTTCCTAGCGGGAACTGCAGATACGCAGTATTTT
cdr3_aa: CASSFLAGTADTQYF

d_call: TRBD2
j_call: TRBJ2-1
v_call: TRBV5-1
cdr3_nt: TGCGCCAGCAGCTTGGCTGCTAGCGGCTACAATGAGCAGTTCTTC
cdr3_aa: CASSLAASGYNEQFF

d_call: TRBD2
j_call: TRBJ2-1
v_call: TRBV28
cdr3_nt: TGTGCCAGCAGGGCCCTAGCGGGGGCGGGCGATGAGCAGTTCTTC
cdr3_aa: CASRALAGAGDEQFF

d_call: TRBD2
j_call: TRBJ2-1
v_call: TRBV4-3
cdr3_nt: TGCGCCAGCAGCCAAGGTCTAGCGGGGCACAATGAGCAGTTCTTC
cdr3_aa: CASSQGLAGHNEQFF

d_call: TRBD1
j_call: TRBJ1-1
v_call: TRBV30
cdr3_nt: TGTGCCTGGCAGGGACAGTTCTCATCCAAACCATACACTGAAGCTTTCTTT
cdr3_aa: CAWQGQFSSKPYTEAFF

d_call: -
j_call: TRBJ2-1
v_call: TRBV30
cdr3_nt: TGTGCCTGGAGGAGATTAGATGAGCAGTTCTTC
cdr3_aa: CAWRRLDEQFF

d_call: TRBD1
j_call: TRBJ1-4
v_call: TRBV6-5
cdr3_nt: TGTGCCAGCAGCCCGGACAGGGGCTTGGACGAAAAACTGTTTTTT
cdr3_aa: CASSPDRGLDEKLFF

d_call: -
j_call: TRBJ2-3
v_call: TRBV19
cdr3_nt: TGTGCCAGTAAGATAGGGGCAAGGACAGATACGCAGTATTTT
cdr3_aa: CASKIGARTDTQYF

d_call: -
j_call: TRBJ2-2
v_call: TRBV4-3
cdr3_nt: TGCGCCAGCAGCCAAGCCAGGGTGAACACCGGGGAGCTGTTTTTT
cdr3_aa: CASSQARVNTGELFF

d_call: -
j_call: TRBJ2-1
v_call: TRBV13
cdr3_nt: TGTGCCAGCAGCTCTTACACCCACAATGAGCAGTTCTTC
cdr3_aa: CASSSYTHNEQFF

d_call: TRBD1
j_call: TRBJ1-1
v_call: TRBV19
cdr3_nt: TGTGCCAGTAGTTCGACAGGGAAAACTGAAGCTTTCTTT
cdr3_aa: CASSSTGKTEAFF

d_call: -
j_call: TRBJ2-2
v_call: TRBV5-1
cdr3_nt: TGCGCCAGCAGCTTGGGCGGCTCCCTCCCGAACACCGGGGAGCTGTTTTTT
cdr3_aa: CASSLGGSLPNTGELFF

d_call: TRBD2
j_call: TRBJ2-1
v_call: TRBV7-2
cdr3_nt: TGTGCCAGCAGCCTCGCCAGCGGGATCTACAATGAGCAGTTCTTC
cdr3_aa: CASSLASGIYNEQFF

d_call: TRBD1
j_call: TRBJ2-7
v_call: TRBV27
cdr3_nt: TGTGCCAGCAGTTTTGAGGGGGCCGCCTACGAGCAGTACTTC
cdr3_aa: CASSFEGAAYEQYF

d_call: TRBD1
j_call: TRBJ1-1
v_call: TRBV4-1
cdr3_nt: TGCGCCAGCAGCCACCCAGGACAGGGGAGGAACACTGAAGCTTTCTTT
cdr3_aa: CASSHPGQGRNTEAFF

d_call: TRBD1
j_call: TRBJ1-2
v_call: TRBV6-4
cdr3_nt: TGTGCCAGCAGGAGGACAGGGGAGGTCGGCGGCTACACCTTC
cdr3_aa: CASRRTGEVGGYTF